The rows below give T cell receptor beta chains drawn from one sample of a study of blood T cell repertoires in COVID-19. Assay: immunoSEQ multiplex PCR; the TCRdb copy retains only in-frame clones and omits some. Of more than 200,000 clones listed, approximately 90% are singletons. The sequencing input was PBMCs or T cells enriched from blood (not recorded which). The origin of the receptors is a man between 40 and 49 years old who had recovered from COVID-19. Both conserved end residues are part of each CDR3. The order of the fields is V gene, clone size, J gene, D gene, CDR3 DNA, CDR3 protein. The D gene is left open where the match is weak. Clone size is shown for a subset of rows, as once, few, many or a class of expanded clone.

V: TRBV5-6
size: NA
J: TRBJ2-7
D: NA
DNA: TGTGCCAGCAGCTCTACAGGGTCTCCCTACGAGCAGTACTTC
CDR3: CASSSTGSPYEQYF

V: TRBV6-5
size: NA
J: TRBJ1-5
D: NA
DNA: TGTGCCAGCAGGATCGATAGAAATCAGCCCCAGCATTTT
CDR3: CASRIDRNQPQHF

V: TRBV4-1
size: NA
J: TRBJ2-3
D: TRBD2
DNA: TGCGCCAGCAGCCAAGTTCGAGGGGAGGGCATGAGCGGTACGCAGTATTTT
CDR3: CASSQVRGEGMSGTQYF

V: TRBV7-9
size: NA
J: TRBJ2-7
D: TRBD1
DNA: TGTGCCAGCAGCTTACCGGGACAGGGCTCCTACGAGCAGTACTTC
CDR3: CASSLPGQGSYEQYF

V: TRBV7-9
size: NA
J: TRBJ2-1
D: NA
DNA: TGTGCCAGCAGCTCCGGGTCCTACAATGAGCAGTTCTTC
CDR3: CASSSGSYNEQFF

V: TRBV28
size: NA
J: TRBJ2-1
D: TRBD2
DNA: TGTGCCAGCAGACCCGGGACTAGCGGACTCTCCTACAATGAGCAGTTCTTC
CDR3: CASRPGTSGLSYNEQFF

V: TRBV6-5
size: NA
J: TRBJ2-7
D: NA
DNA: TGTGCCAGCAGTTACTTACGGGACAACTACGAGCAGTACTTC
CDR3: CASSYLRDNYEQYF

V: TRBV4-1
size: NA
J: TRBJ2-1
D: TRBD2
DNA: TGCGCCAGCAGCCAAGTCTCAGCTAGCGGCAATGAGCAGTTCTTC
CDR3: CASSQVSASGNEQFF

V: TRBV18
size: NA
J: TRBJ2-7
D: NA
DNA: TGTGCCAGCTCACCACGCCAGGGCGACTACGAGCAGTACTTC
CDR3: CASSPRQGDYEQYF

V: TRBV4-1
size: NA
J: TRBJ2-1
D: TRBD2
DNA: TGCGCCAGCAGCCGCGTGGGGACTAGCGATAATGAGCAGTTCTTC
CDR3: CASSRVGTSDNEQFF

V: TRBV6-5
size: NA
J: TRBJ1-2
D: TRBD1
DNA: TGTGCCAGCAGTTACTCGGCAGGGGGGTTTTATGGCTACACCTTC
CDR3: CASSYSAGGFYGYTF

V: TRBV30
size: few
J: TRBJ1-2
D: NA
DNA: TGTGCCTGGAGCCCGCGGGATGGCTACACCTTC
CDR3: CAWSPRDGYTF

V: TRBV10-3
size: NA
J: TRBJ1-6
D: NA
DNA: TGTGCCATCAGTGAGTCCGGGGGGTATAATTCACCCCTCCACTTT
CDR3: CAISESGGYNSPLHF

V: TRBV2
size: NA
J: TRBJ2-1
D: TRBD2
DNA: TGTGCCAGCAGATCCGGGACTAGCGGGCGTAGCTCCTACAATGAGCAGTTCTTC
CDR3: CASRSGTSGRSSYNEQFF

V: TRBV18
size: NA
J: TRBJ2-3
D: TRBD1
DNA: TGTGCCAGCTCATCTCCTATCTACTGGGACAGTGCCACAGATACGCAGTATTTT
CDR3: CASSSPIYWDSATDTQYF

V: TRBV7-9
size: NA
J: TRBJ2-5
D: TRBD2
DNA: TGTGCCAGCAGCTTAAACCTAGCGGGGAGTGCGGAGACCCAGTACTTC
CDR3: CASSLNLAGSAETQYF

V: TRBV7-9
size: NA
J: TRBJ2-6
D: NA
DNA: TGTGCCAGCAGCTTAGCGACAGGCGGAACTGGGGCCAACGTCCTGACTTTC
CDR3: CASSLATGGTGANVLTF

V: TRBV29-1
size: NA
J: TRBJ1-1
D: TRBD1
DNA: TGCAGCGTGGAGACAGGGGTTGGCACTGAAGCTTTCTTT
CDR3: CSVETGVGTEAFF

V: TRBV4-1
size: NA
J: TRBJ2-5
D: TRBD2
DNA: TGCGCCAGCAGCCAAGGGACTAGCGGGGGGTATTTGGAGACCCAGTACTTC
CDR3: CASSQGTSGGYLETQYF

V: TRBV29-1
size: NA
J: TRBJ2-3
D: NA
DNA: TGCAGCGTTGAATGGCAGAATACAGATACGCAGTATTTT
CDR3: CSVEWQNTDTQYF

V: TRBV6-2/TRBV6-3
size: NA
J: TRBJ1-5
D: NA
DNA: TGTGCCAGCAGTCGACAGAATAGCAATCAGCCCCAGCATTTT
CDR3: CASSRQNSNQPQHF

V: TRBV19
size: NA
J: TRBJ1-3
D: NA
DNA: TGTGCCAGTAGTATATTGAGGGTTGGCGGCACCATATATTTT
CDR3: CASSILRVGGTIYF

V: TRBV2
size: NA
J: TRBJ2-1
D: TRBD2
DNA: TGTGCCAGCAGTGGCGGGCTAGCGGCCTCCGATGAGCAGTTCTTC
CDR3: CASSGGLAASDEQFF

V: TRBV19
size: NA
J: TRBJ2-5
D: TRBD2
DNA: TGTGCCAGTAGTATACAGCTAGCGGGCTTTCAAGAGACCCAGTACTTC
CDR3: CASSIQLAGFQETQYF

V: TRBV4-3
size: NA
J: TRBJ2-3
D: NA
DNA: TGCGCCAGCAGCCCGCCGGGCACAGATACGCAGTATTTT
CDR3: CASSPPGTDTQYF

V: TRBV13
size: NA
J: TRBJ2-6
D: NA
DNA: TGTGCCAGCGGCCAGGGGTCGCTCTCTGGGGCCAACGTCCTGACTTTC
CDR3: CASGQGSLSGANVLTF